What follows describes a single TCR beta chain. Its antigen is unidentified. The data derive from a study of T cell responses to AZD1222 COVID-19 vaccine. General observations from the study: Samples come after the peak T cell response, not at day 14.

Produced via immunoSEQ multiplex PCR; TCRdb's table is partial and in-frame only. Here the sample spans some 150,000 clones, approximately 89% being singletons. Germline V lookup: CDR1 SEHNR, CDR2 FQNEAQ (reference sequence). CDR3 length equals 13 residues. V dropped 4 bases and J dropped 5 bases, with 11 bases sitting between them. The source material was peripheral blood, sampled on day 0 of AZD1222 vaccination. This rearrangement joins TRBV7-9 to TRBJ1-1; D unclear. This TCR derives from an adult in good health. This CDR3 reads CASSWDTGTEAFF. CDR3 nucleotide sequence: TGTGCCAGCAGCTGGGATACGGGTACTGAAGCTTTCTTT.